The 23 T cell receptor beta chains below come from one sample, sequenced in a study of blood T cell repertoires in COVID-19. The protocol was immunoSEQ multiplex PCR, while the TCRdb copy is restricted to in-frame clones and leaves out a portion. The profile covers more than 80,000 clones, with approximately 83% appearing a single time and less than 2.5% taken by the ten largest. Input material: peripheral blood. These receptors were taken from a woman aged 70-85 years with acute or convalescent COVID-19.

The gene calls are TRBV13 and TRBJ2-1, with D possibly matching TRBD2 (5 bases). The CDR3 runs to 12 residues. V lost 8 bases and J 7 bases, leaving 12 bases between the germline ends. CDR1 is PRHDT and CDR2 is FYEKMQ in the germline V gene (reference sequence). CDR3 residues: CASGSGWNEQFF. As DNA, the CDR3 is TGTGCCAGCGGCTCGGGGTGGAATGAGCAGTTCTTC.

The V and J genes are TRBV5-4 and TRBJ1-6; D gene ambiguous. This CDR3 region has 14 residues. Germline CDR1 reads SGHNT; CDR2 reads YYREEE (reference sequence). Trimming removed 1 base from V and 6 bases from J, with 8 bases in between. The CDR3 region is CASSLRSLNSPLHF. In DNA, the CDR3 is TGTGCCAGCAGCTTGCGCAGTCTTAATTCACCCCTCCACTTT.

In this sample, this clone turned up a few times. The chain carries TRBV27 and TRBJ1-5; the match to TRBD1 covers 8 bases. Trimming cost V 6 bases and J 14 bases; bases outside gene matches: 18. CDR1 and CDR2 from the germline V gene are MNHEY and SMNVEV (reference sequence). This CDR3 comprises 15 residues. The CDR3 protein is CASSPGTGPVRPEHF. CDR3 nucleotide sequence: TGTGCCAGCAGCCCCGGGACAGGCCCCGTACGCCCCGAGCATTTT.

The chain has TRBV12-3 or TRBV12-4 and TRBJ1-1, with D perhaps TRBD1 (6 bases). This CDR3 comprises 13 residues. The ends were cut back, 8 bases at V and 0 bases at J, with 10 bases in the middle. In DNA form, the CDR3 reads TGTGCCAGCCAGGACAGCATGAACACTGAAGCTTTCTTT. Its translation is CASQDSMNTEAFF.

The rearrangement uses TRBV11-2 and TRBJ2-7; tentative D call: TRBD2 (5 bases). V shed 3 bases and J shed 6 bases, with 12 bases lying between them. The CDR3 is made up of 13 amino acids. The germline gives CDR1 SGHAT, CDR2 FQNNGV. In DNA, the CDR3 is TGTGCCAGCAGCTTGGGCCTTCGGGGCGAGCAGTACTTC. Translation: CASSLGLRGEQYF.

This clone was detected a few times. J is TRBJ1-1 and V is TRBV18, with unresolved D. Looked up from germline, CDR1 is KGHSH and CDR2 is LQKENI. CDR3 length equals 14 residues. Deletions cut 1 base from V and 2 bases from J, with 8 bases between. The CDR3 nucleotides are TGTGCCAGCTCACCACAGGCGGTAAACACTGAAGCTTTCTTT. Residues: CASSPQAVNTEAFF.

The rearrangement links TRBV27 to TRBJ2-3; no clear D. CDR3 length: 14 residues. The germline V and J ends were trimmed by 5 bases and 1 base, with 10 bases remaining between them. CDR1 is MNHEY, CDR2 SMNVEV, per germline (reference sequence). In nucleotides, the CDR3 is TGTGCCAGCAGTCGGTTTGTAGGCACAGATACGCAGTATTTT. Protein: CASSRFVGTDTQYF.

The chain couples TRBV2 to TRBJ1-4; D is ambiguous. CDR3 length: 13 residues. Germline CDR1 and CDR2: SNHLY and FYNNEI. The germline V and J ends were trimmed by 4 bases and 13 bases, with 16 bases remaining between them. The CDR3 here is CASSVGVPEGLFF. In nucleotides, the CDR3 is TGTGCCAGCAGTGTAGGAGTGCCTGAGGGACTGTTTTTT.

This clone was counted between two and nine times. V usage is TRBV5-5 and J usage is TRBJ1-2; weak D call: TRBD1 (5 bases). The CDR3 length is 16 residues. V gave up 0 bases and J gave up 4 bases, with 16 bases separating them. Germline V gene data show CDR1 as SGHKS and CDR2 as YYEKEE (reference sequence). The CDR3 is CASSLALGPIGYGYTF. CDR3 bases: TGTGCCAGCAGCTTGGCCCTGGGGCCCATCGGCTATGGCTACACCTTC.

V usage is TRBV5-1 and J usage is TRBJ1-1; a possible D gene is TRBD1 (5 bases). The V and J ends lost 8 bases and 1 base respectively, with 12 bases between them. The CDR3 is 13 residues long. Germline CDR1 SGHRS, CDR2 YFSETQ. CDR3 residues: CASGLGGNTEAFF. In nucleotides, the CDR3 is TGCGCCAGTGGTTTGGGGGGGAACACTGAAGCTTTCTTT.

This clone was picked up one time. The rearrangement links TRBV28 to TRBJ2-7, with D hard to call. The CDR3 has 14 residues. Trimming left V 0 bases short and J 2 bases short, with 8 bases between. Germline CDR1 is MDHEN and CDR2 is SYDVKM. CDR3 protein: CASSLWAQTYEQYF. CDR3 nucleotides: TGTGCCAGCAGTTTATGGGCACAGACCTACGAGCAGTACTTC.

V is TRBV18 and J is TRBJ2-3, with 12 bases lining up with TRBD2. V lost 1 base to trimming and J lost 3 bases; unmatched junction nucleotides: 8. The CDR3 covers 18 residues. The germline V gene encodes CDR1 KGHSH and CDR2 LQKENI. The CDR3 region is CASSPLPRLAGETDTQYF. CDR3 in DNA: TGTGCCAGCTCACCACTACCGCGACTAGCGGGGGAAACAGATACGCAGTATTTT.

The V gene is TRBV6-5, the J gene TRBJ1-2; 7 positions agree with TRBD1. This CDR3 comprises 14 residues. CDR1 is MNHEY, CDR2 SVGAGI, per germline. V gave up 6 bases and J gave up 3 bases; unmatched junction bases: 7. CDR3 in DNA: TGTGCCAGCAGAATTGTAGGGGGCGACTATGGCTACACCTTC. It encodes CASRIVGGDYGYTF.

This rearrangement joins TRBV3-1 (or the pseudogene TRBV3-2) to TRBJ1-6, with a tentative D call TRBD1 (5 bases). The V gene lost 3 bases and the J gene lost 11 bases, with 11 bases spanning the gap. The CDR3 sequence is 13 residues long. Germline V gene lookup returns CDR1 LGHDT and CDR2 YNNKEL (reference sequence). The chain's CDR3 is CASSHGGAAPLHF. The CDR3 region has the DNA TGTGCCAGCAGCCACGGAGGGGCGGCACCCCTCCACTTT.

The V and J genes are TRBV29-1 and TRBJ2-6; TRBD1 aligns across 9 bases. The germline CDR1 and CDR2 sequences are SQVTM and ANQGSEA. CDR3 length: 15 residues. The ends lost 4 bases at V and 4 bases at J; junction bases unmatched: 5. The DNA of the CDR3 is TGCAGCGTTGCGGGACAGGGTTCCGGGGCCAACGTCCTGACTTTC. This encodes CSVAGQGSGANVLTF.

V gene TRBV6-2 or TRBV6-3 combines with J gene TRBJ2-1, with a weak D call TRBD2 (5 bases). The CDR3 spans 15 residues. V was trimmed by 6 bases and J by 2 bases, leaving 14 bases between them. CDR1 is MNHEY, CDR2 SVGEGT, per germline. In DNA, the CDR3 is TGTGCCAGCAGCACCGAGGGTAGGGCCTACAATGAGCAGTTCTTC. This codes for CASSTEGRAYNEQFF.

This clone has just one count. The chain carries TRBV25-1 and TRBJ2-7; the D gene is possibly TRBD1 (6 bases). Germline loops: CDR1 MGHDK, CDR2 SYGVNS. The CDR3 is 15 residues long. The V gene lost 4 bases and the J gene lost 3 bases, with 16 bases spanning the gap. The CDR3 sequence is CASSVDRFAIYEQYF. The CDR3 bases are TGTGCCAGCAGTGTCGACAGGTTTGCCATCTACGAGCAGTACTTC.

Of note for this clone: A junction boundary mismatches the germline segment, possibly from a read error. This chain links TRBV28 with TRBJ2-1, with D perhaps TRBD2 (6 bases). The germline gives CDR1 MDHEN, CDR2 SYDVKM. The CDR3 extends over 14 amino acids. As DNA, the CDR3 is TGTGCCAGCTGTTTGGGGGGAAGGTACAATGAGCAGTTCTTC. It translates to CASCLGGRYNEQFF.

This chain uses TRBV9 with TRBJ1-6, with D tentatively TRBD1 (6 bases). Per germline, CDR1 SGDLS and CDR2 YYNGEE. CDR3 length: 14 residues. V dropped 0 bases and J dropped 10 bases, with 11 bases sitting between them. The CDR3 coding sequence is TGTGCCAGCAGCGTAGGCCTAGGGGGATCACCCCTCCACTTT. It translates to CASSVGLGGSPLHF.

The J gene is TRBJ1-4, the V gene TRBV4-1, with a possible D match to TRBD1 (6 bases). CDR3 size: 18 residues. Between the trimmed V and J ends, which lost 1 base and 0 bases, there was a span of 15 bases. Germline V gene lookup returns CDR1 MGHRA and CDR2 YSYEKL. CDR3 sequence: CASSQGRTVPATNEKLFF. The CDR3 coding sequence is TGCGCCAGCAGCCAAGGGAGGACAGTCCCTGCAACTAATGAAAAACTGTTTTTT.

The chain employs TRBV27 and TRBJ2-2, with 7 bases matching TRBD2. V dropped 1 base and J dropped 2; count of bases not matched to a gene: 4. CDR3 length: 16 residues. Germline V CDR1 and CDR2: MNHEY, SMNVEV (reference sequence). For the CDR3, the DNA is TGTGCCAGCAGTTTATGGGGAGGGACCAACACCGGGGAGCTGTTTTTT. Translating gives CASSLWGGTNTGELFF.

This chain joins TRBV5-1 and TRBJ1-2; the D is unclear. Between the trimmed V and J ends, which lost 4 bases and 7 bases, there was a span of 17 bases. There are 14 residues in the CDR3. Per germline, CDR1 SGHRS and CDR2 YFSETQ. CDR3 amino acids: CASSRADSLRGYTF. The CDR3 DNA is TGCGCCAGCAGCCGAGCCGACTCCCTACGTGGCTACACCTTC.

The genes are TRBV6-5 and TRBJ2-1; 9 bases line up with TRBD2. V lost 4 bases, J lost 8 bases, and 9 bases stayed unmatched. Germline V gene lookup returns CDR1 MNHEY and CDR2 SVGAGI. The CDR3 is 15 residues long. The CDR3 nucleotides read TGTGCCAGCAGTTTCACACGCGGGGGGGCTTATGAGCAGTTCTTC. It codes for CASSFTRGGAYEQFF.